A selection of T cell receptor beta chains follows, all from one sample in a study of blood T cell repertoires in COVID-19. Generated by immunoSEQ multiplex PCR, the TCRdb table keeps only in-frame clones and is missing some. This table holds more than 150,000 clones, approximately 94% found once. Sequencing used peripheral blood. The receptor source for this set is a man between 25 and 39 years old with COVID-19, enrolled during active disease. Both conserved end residues are part of each CDR3. The order of the fields is clone size, V gene, D gene, J gene, CDR3 DNA, CDR3 protein. A D gene is named only where the DNA matches it firmly. The listing skips clone size in some rows; elsewhere it reads once, few, many or a size class.

>-|TRBV7-6|TRBD1|TRBJ1-3
TGTGCCAGCAGCTTATCAGGGGGCTTTGGAAACACCATATATTTT
CASSLSGGFGNTIYF
>-|TRBV5-1|-|TRBJ2-7
TGCGCCAGCACCCCTAGAGGGCGCACCTACGAGCAGTACTTC
CASTPRGRTYEQYF
>-|TRBV19|TRBD1|TRBJ1-2
TGTGCCAGTAGTATACTTGGACAGGCATCTAACTATGGCTACACCTTC
CASSILGQASNYGYTF
>-|TRBV25-1|-|TRBJ2-3
TGTGCCAGCAGTTTCGGAGATACGCAGTATTTT
CASSFGDTQYF
>-|TRBV7-3|TRBD1|TRBJ2-2
TGTGCCAGCAGCTTAACACCGACAGGGTCCACCGGGGAGCTGTTTTTT
CASSLTPTGSTGELFF
>-|TRBV5-5|-|TRBJ1-5
TGTGCCAGCAGCCGAAACCGGGACTCAAATCAGCCCCAGCATTTT
CASSRNRDSNQPQHF
>-|TRBV2|-|TRBJ1-1
TGTGCCACCACCGGTGGGGGGTGGGGCACTGAAGCTTTCTTT
CATTGGGWGTEAFF
>-|TRBV6-2/TRBV6-3|-|TRBJ1-5
TGTGCCAGCAGTTACTCCGCGACAGTTACCCAGCCCCAGCATTTT
CASSYSATVTQPQHF
>-|TRBV19|-|TRBJ1-1
TGTGCCAGTAGTATGGGACACGTGGACACTGAAGCTTTCTTT
CASSMGHVDTEAFF
>-|TRBV2|-|TRBJ1-4
TGTGCCAGCAGTGTGGAGACGGATGAAAAACTGTTTTTT
CASSVETDEKLFF
>-|TRBV6-5|-|TRBJ1-2
TGTGCCAGCAGTTTACACAGGGATGGCTACACCTTC
CASSLHRDGYTF
>-|TRBV6-6|-|TRBJ2-7
TGTGCCAGCATGGGAGTCAGCTCCTACGAGCAGTACTTC
CASMGVSSYEQYF
>-|TRBV5-1|-|TRBJ2-7
TGCGCCAGCAGCCTAAAACTCAACTACGAGCAGTACTTC
CASSLKLNYEQYF
>-|TRBV24-1|TRBD1|TRBJ1-2
TGTGCCACCAGTGATCAAAGACAGGGGGCTCTTTTGAGCTATGGCTACACCTTC
CATSDQRQGALLSYGYTF
>-|TRBV27|-|TRBJ1-2
TGTGCCAGCAGTTTATCGATTCGGCGGCGTAACTATGGCTACACCTTC
CASSLSIRRRNYGYTF
>-|TRBV5-1|TRBD1|TRBJ1-1
TGCGCCAGCAGCTTCGCCCCGGACAGGGGGGGGACTGAAGCTTTCTTT
CASSFAPDRGGTEAFF
>-|TRBV4-1|-|TRBJ1-6
TGCGCCAGCAGCCAAGAGGGCAGGGATTCACCCCTCCACTTT
CASSQEGRDSPLHF
>-|TRBV7-6|-|TRBJ1-1
TGTGCCAGCAGCCCCCAGGGGTCGAACACTGAAGCTTTCTTT
CASSPQGSNTEAFF
>-|TRBV5-1|-|TRBJ1-1
TGCGCCAGCAGCGCGGAAAACCAGGGCACTGAAGCTTTCTTT
CASSAENQGTEAFF
>-|TRBV9|-|TRBJ1-1
TGTGCCAGCAGCCCCACACCTGATAACACTGAAGCTTTCTTT
CASSPTPDNTEAFF
>-|TRBV19|-|TRBJ1-2
TGTGCCACGTCCTTCGGGAGAACAATCCCGGTTTGGGGCTACACCTTC
CATSFGRTIPVWGYTF
>-|TRBV4-2|-|TRBJ1-1
TGTGCCAGCAGCCAAGAGGGGGCGGGGGACACTGAAGCTTTCTTT
CASSQEGAGDTEAFF
>-|TRBV6-5|TRBD1|TRBJ1-5
TGTGCCAGCGGGCCGGGACAGTATTCGCCCCAGCATTTT
CASGPGQYSPQHF
>-|TRBV28|TRBD1|TRBJ1-2
TGTGCCAGCAGTTTCCAGGGGGCTAACTATGGCTACACCTTC
CASSFQGANYGYTF
>-|TRBV23-1|-|TRBJ1-5
TGCGCCAGCAGTCCGACCCCTTCTGGGGGCGTCAATCAGCCCCAGCATTTT
CASSPTPSGGVNQPQHF
>once|TRBV30|TRBD2|TRBJ2-3
TGTGCCTGGAGTGCCGGACGGGAGGCGGATACGCAGTATTTT
CAWSAGREADTQYF
>-|TRBV12-5|-|TRBJ1-4
TGTGCTAGTGGCACGGCGGGGGCTGCTAATGAAAAACTGTTTTTT
CASGTAGAANEKLFF